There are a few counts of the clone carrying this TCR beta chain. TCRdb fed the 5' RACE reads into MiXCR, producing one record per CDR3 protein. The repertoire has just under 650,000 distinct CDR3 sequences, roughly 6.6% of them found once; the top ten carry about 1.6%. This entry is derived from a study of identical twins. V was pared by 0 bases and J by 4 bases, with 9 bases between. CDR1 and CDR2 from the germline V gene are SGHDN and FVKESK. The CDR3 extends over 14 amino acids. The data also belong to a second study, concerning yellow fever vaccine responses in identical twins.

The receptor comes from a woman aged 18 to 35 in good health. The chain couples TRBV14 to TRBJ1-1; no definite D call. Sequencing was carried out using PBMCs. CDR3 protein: CASSQDRGPTEAFF. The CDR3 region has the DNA TGTGCCAGCAGCCAAGATCGGGGTCCCACTGAAGCTTTCTTT.